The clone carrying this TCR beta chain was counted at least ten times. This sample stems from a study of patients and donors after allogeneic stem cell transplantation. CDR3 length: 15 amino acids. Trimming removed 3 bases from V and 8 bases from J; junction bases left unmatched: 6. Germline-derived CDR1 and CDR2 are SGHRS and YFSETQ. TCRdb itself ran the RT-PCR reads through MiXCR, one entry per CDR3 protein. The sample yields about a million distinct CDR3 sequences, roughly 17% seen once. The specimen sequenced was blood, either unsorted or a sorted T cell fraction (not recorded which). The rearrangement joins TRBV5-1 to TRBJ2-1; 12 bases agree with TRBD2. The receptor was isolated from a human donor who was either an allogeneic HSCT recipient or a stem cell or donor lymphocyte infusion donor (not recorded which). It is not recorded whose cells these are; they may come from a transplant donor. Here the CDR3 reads CASSSVTSGSYEQFF. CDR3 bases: TGCGCCAGCAGCTCCGTGACTAGCGGGAGCTATGAGCAGTTCTTC.